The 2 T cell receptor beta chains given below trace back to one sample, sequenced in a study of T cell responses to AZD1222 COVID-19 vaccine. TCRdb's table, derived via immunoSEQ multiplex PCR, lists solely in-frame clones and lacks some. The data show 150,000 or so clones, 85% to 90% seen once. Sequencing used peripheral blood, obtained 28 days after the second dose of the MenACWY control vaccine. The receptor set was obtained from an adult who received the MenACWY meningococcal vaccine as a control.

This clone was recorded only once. The DNA of the CDR3 is TGTGCCAGCAGCTTACCCAGGGCTGGCTACACCTTC. Residues: CASSLPRAGYTF. This chain links TRBV7-9 with TRBJ1-2; D is perhaps TRBD1 (5 bases). Germline loops: CDR1 SEHNR, CDR2 FQNEAQ (reference sequence). Trimming cost V 2 bases and J 7 bases, with 8 bases left between them. The CDR3 covers 12 residues.

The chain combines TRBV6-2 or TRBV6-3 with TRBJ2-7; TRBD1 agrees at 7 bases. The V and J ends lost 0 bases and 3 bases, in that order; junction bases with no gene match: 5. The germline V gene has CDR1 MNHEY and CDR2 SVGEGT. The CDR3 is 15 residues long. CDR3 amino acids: CASSYSRGLLYEQYF. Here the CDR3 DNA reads TGTGCCAGCAGTTACTCGAGGGGGCTCCTCTACGAGCAGTACTTC.